The rows below give T cell receptor beta chains drawn from one sample of a study of Ad26.COV2.S vaccination and SARS-CoV-2 variants. Clones were read by immunoSEQ multiplex PCR, and TCRdb kept only the in-frame ones, dropping some. The profile shows around 450,000 clones, over 75% of them singletons. The sample here was peripheral blood, taken in a trial of Ad26.COV2.S vaccine versus placebo. The receptor source for this set is a person aged 18-60 years who received the Ad26.COV2.S COVID-19 vaccine or a placebo. Each CDR3 is given with its conserved first and last residue. A D gene is named only where the DNA matches it firmly. Not all rows give a size; the values are once, few, many and, for expanded clones, a class.

>14|TRBV2|NA|NA|TRBJ2-3
CASSEAWVLDTQYF
TGTGCCAGCAGTGAAGCATGGGTGCTGGATACGCAGTATTTT
>13|TRBV4-1|NA|NA|TRBJ2-1
CASSQAAGSWQFF
TGCGCCAGCAGCCAAGCCGCGGGTAGCTGGCAGTTCTTC
>16|TRBV19|TRBD1|NA|TRBJ1-5
CASSPWTGKSNQPQHF
TGTGCCAGTAGTCCTTGGACAGGGAAGAGCAATCAGCCCCAGCATTTT
>16|TRBV5-1|NA|few|TRBJ1-3
CASSLDDGSSGNTIYF
TGCGCCAGCAGCTTGGATGACGGAAGCTCTGGAAACACCATATATTTT
>19|TRBV4-1|TRBD1|NA|TRBJ1-1
CASSRLSTGRNSMNTEAFF
TGCGCCAGCAGCCGCCTCTCGACAGGGAGAAATTCCATGAACACTGAAGCTTTCTTT
>17|TRBV7-8|TRBD2|once|TRBJ2-3
CASSFSPGTSSTDTQYF
TGTGCCAGCAGCTTCTCCCCCGGGACTAGCAGCACAGATACGCAGTATTTT
>16|TRBV25-1|NA|NA|TRBJ1-1
CASRQGGEGKNTEAFF
TGTGCCAGCAGACAGGGAGGTGAGGGAAAGAACACTGAAGCTTTCTTT
>23|TRBV6-2/TRBV6-3|TRBD2|NA|TRBJ2-4
CASSHHRQGGGLAGLLAKNIQYF
TGTGCCAGCAGCCACCACAGACAGGGAGGAGGACTAGCGGGCCTTTTAGCCAAAAACATTCAGTACTTC
>16|TRBV6-5|NA|NA|TRBJ2-1
CASSYGLEGSYNEQFF
TGTGCCAGCAGTTACGGGCTAGAGGGCTCCTACAATGAGCAGTTCTTC
>13|TRBV28|NA|NA|TRBJ1-6
CASKTSHNSPLHF
TGTGCCAGCAAGACGTCCCATAATTCACCCCTCCACTTT
>14|TRBV30|NA|NA|TRBJ1-5
CAWSVGGAGQPQHF
TGTGCCTGGAGTGTAGGGGGGGCCGGTCAGCCCCAGCATTTT
>15|TRBV6-2/TRBV6-3|TRBD1|NA|TRBJ1-6
CASSTRQGNNSPLHF
TGTGCCAGCAGTACCCGACAGGGGAACAATTCACCCCTCCACTTT
>13|TRBV30|NA|NA|TRBJ2-1
CAWSVGSYNEQFF
TGTGCCTGGAGTGTAGGAAGCTACAATGAGCAGTTCTTC
>13|TRBV3-1/TRBV3-2|NA|NA|TRBJ1-2
CASSQGANYGYTF
TGTGCCAGCAGCCAGGGGGCTAACTATGGCTACACCTTC
>15|TRBV4-1|NA|NA|TRBJ2-3
CASSQVAGGTDTQYF
TGCGCCAGCAGCCAAGTCGCCGGGGGCACAGATACGCAGTATTTT
>19|TRBV4-3|TRBD2|once|TRBJ2-7
CASSQDRTLAGGLTYEQYF
TGCGCCAGCAGCCAAGATCGGACACTAGCGGGGGGCCTAACCTACGAGCAGTACTTC
>16|TRBV7-8|NA|NA|TRBJ1-6
CASSSQGRDGISPLHF
TGTGCCAGCAGCTCACAGGGAAGGGATGGCATTTCACCCCTCCACTTT
>14|TRBV9|NA|few|TRBJ1-6
CASSPQQGNSPLHF
TGTGCCAGCAGCCCACAACAGGGTAATTCACCCCTCCACTTT
>16|TRBV28|NA|NA|TRBJ2-2
CASSVPGTPHPGELFF
TGTGCCAGCAGTGTCCCCGGGACACCCCACCCCGGGGAGCTGTTTTTT
>15|TRBV5-1|NA|NA|TRBJ1-1
CASSSYETGSELAFF
TGCGCCAGCAGCTCCTACGAGACAGGCTCGGAGTTGGCTTTCTTT
>15|TRBV6-2/TRBV6-3|NA|NA|TRBJ1-4
CASSSSGLGQNWLFF
TGTGCCAGCAGTTCTTCAGGCCTCGGGCAGAACTGGCTGTTTTTT
>15|TRBV3-1/TRBV3-2|TRBD1|NA|TRBJ2-1
CASSPTGGRDNEQFF
TGTGCCAGCAGCCCAACAGGGGGCAGGGACAATGAGCAGTTCTTC
>14|TRBV19|NA|NA|TRBJ2-7
CASSIRAGRYEQYF
TGTGCCAGTAGTATAAGGGCAGGGCGGTACGAGCAGTACTTC